This section outlines one T cell receptor beta chain sequence together with its context. The specificity of this receptor is unknown. No base quality values were provided; no much bigger clone lies one nucleotide off. Receptors were amplified or captured by the immunoSEQ multiplex PCR assay. For the multiplex PCR, a mixture combining 60 forward primers for TCR Vbeta segments and 13 reverse primers for TCR Jbeta segments was used. Amplification of the CDR3 region of rearranged TCR beta genes was performed with a multiplex PCR assay on genomic DNA. On the Illumina HiSeq System, the amplified TCR beta libraries were sequenced as 87-base-pair reads. The published analysis was carried out like this. Across the roughly 700 repertoires, a later analysis counted approximately 83 million unique TCR beta chains, roughly 11 million of which were shared by at least two donors. A nearest-neighbor algorithm error-corrected the raw reads and collapsed the reads into unique sequences, merging closely related sequences to remove PCR and sequencing errors. To assign V, D and J gene segments, CDR3 sequences were aligned to IMGT reference sequences. For a sequence to be retained, a match of at least six nucleotides to both a V gene segment and a J gene segment was required. A rearrangement was called productive if the CDR3 had no stop codons and remained in frame with V and J, and every other rearrangement was called non-productive. Following IMGT convention, CDR3 was defined as the stretch from the second conserved V-encoded cysteine up to the conserved J-encoded phenylalanine. The earlier analysis of fewer than 750 of the donors excluded sequences that lacked an unambiguous match to a single V gene segment. In an earlier analysis of 450 to 700 of the donors, V segments were called functional above 56.7% productive rearrangements and were called segregating when the between-donor standard deviation exceeded 5%. A statistical classification framework was built to diagnose cytomegalovirus status from the catalog of TCR beta chain sequences. In a later analysis, V and J genes were assigned by comparing TCR nucleotide sequences against IMGT/GENE-DB human TR gene sequences. In a later analysis, CDR3 sequences and most-parsimonious VDJ recombination scenarios were assigned using the TCRdist pipeline. In a later analysis, every TCR beta chain was defined by the combination of its CDR3 amino acid sequence and its V-gene family, and reads without a unique V-gene family were dropped. As a way to deal with suspected cross-contamination and a sequencing artifact, a later analysis dropped 592 nucleotide sequences that were highly shared and had low generation probability. For each public chain, a later analysis derived a clonal expansion index from normalized ranks of inferred template counts within each repertoire. A later analysis computed generation probabilities with a VDJ recombination model fitted to out-of-frame rearrangements, and checked the results against IGoR. A later analysis scored TCR-TCR, TCR-HLA and TCR-CMV co-occurrence with hypergeometric tests, applying a repertoire-size bias correction to TCR pairs. False discovery rates were estimated in a later analysis by permuting HLA or CMV assignments 20 times. In a later analysis, co-occurring TCRs were grouped with DBSCAN, and TCRdist sequence similarity was added when clustering was performed within HLA-allele-positive subsets. Repertoires with fewer than 30,000 or more than 120,000 public chains were left out of co-occurrence clustering, as were five repertoires with anomalous nucleotide sharing. TCRdb mirrors the immuneACCESS table, restricted to in-frame sequences. Some clones are absent from its copies; in checked studies, under half trace to an unresolved V gene, and the reason for the others is unknown. V and J calls and clone size are those listed in that table; D and trimming were worked out from the DNA. The sample table holds about 85,000 clones, of which about four fifths were seen once. The top ten clones comprise about 34% of the sample.

From cysteine to phenylalanine, the CDR3 is 14 amino acids long. Only the CDR3 region is kept as DNA, spanning 42 bases read in frame from base 1. Via the germline V gene (reference sequence), CDR1 is SGHAT and CDR2 FQDESV. V drops 2 bases and J drops 6 bases, leaving 13 bases in between. In total, roughly 710 healthy bone marrow donors made up the cohort. Cohort members were all nominally healthy when sampled, although unrecorded immune exposures were likely present. The donor tested CMV seropositive and was one of the 289 seropositive cohort members. A peripheral blood sample was collected from each donor, and TCR beta sequencing was performed on peripheral blood mononuclear cells. Genomic DNA was extracted from the blood cell samples with the Qiagen DNeasy Blood Extraction Kit. This sample stems from a study of cytomegalovirus exposure and HLA in healthy donors (TCRdb year 2017). With regard to the full study: An earlier analysis of 587 of the donors reported more than 250 Gb of sequence data and some 120 million unique TCR beta sequences from roughly 200 million T cells. About 310 gigabases of sequencing data and approximately 85 million unique TCR sequences were included in an early release covering roughly 700 HLA-typed donors. Of the 398 genotyped donors, 81% were placed in the genetic ancestry cluster associated with self-reported Caucasian donors. The aim of the study was to test whether cataloging public T cell receptors could identify signatures of past pathogen exposure. The T cell repertoires of 666 subjects were profiled by immunosequencing and related to cytomegalovirus serostatus. In addition to the first cohort of about 650 subjects, a separate validation cohort of 120 different subjects was used. To predict cytomegalovirus infection status, the study brought together high-throughput TCR immunosequencing, statistical association of individual TCRs with disease status, and machine learning. A later analysis re-examined previously published TCR beta repertoires from just over 650 donors and added high-resolution HLA genotyping to investigate patterns of TCR occurrence. Rather than using new phenotypic data, the later analysis identified candidate immune exposures from TCR beta sequences and from how often those sequences occurred across donors. An earlier analysis of 587 of the donors used high-throughput TCR beta sequencing to judge whether each TCR beta V gene segment behaved as functional or pseudogenic. Donor age, sex, ethnicity and CMV serostatus were compiled alongside the repertoire data. Genome-wide SNP genotypes for about 60% of the roughly 670 donors were used in a later genetic analysis, which treated that subset as a discovery cohort. Every repertoire in the discovery cohort had been generated on one and the same sequencing platform. HLA typing included class I and class II loci at four-digit resolution. Typing coverage differed by locus: A, B, C, DRB1 and DQB1 were typed in about 620-630 donors, DQA1 in about 500, DPA1 in roughly 590, and DPB1 in roughly 470. Roughly 5 DR-DQ haplotypes were treated as single units for association and clustering because of strong linkage in the cohort. Among about 370 genotyped donors of the cohort, an average of around 240,000 unique TCR beta nucleotide sequences was sequenced per donor, of which approximately 18% were non-productive.

Here is what the overall study found, with its caveats: Approximately 18 rarely observed V segments, including chromosome 9 orphons, were excluded from the earlier analysis of 550 to 700 of the donors because counts were too low. This cohort had only TCR beta chains sequenced, and the lack of alpha or paired-chain data limited which features could be detected. Most CMV-associated TCR beta chains appeared to be HLA-restricted in a later analysis, and the HLA associations seemed to be driven largely by CMV exposure. The authors suggested that the approach could potentially be extended to other disease states and immunological phenotypes. In vitro tests confirmed that a few of the cytomegalovirus-associated TCR beta chains recognize cytomegalovirus antigens. According to a later analysis, TCR association rates differed among HLA loci, with DRB1 alleles showing the most associated TCRs and HLA-C alleles showing the fewest. The sequencing pipeline was judged likely to have produced a cluster of highly shared sequence variants as a technical artifact. Most TCR sequences were seen in very few donors, while some public TCRs were found in many individuals. Because some donors lacked HLA typing at each locus, the association tests relied only on the typed subset. Cytomegalovirus status was reported to be diagnosed by the classifier with high specificity and sensitivity in both the original and validation cohorts. Some IMGT-functional V segments, including TRBV6-2 and TRBV6-3, could not be told apart with the 87-base-pair reads, so those segments were excluded. In a later analysis, HLA-associated TCR beta chains were found to be more clonally expanded and to have lower generation probabilities than equally common non-associated chains. A further reported finding was that TCR beta sequences accurately predicted the HLA-A and HLA-B alleles for most subjects in the first cohort. A later genetic analysis associated a missense DCLRE1C variant with V-gene and J-gene trimming of TCR beta chains, and an independent cohort replicated the association. Strong co-occurrence of HLA alleles, especially DR and DQ, made assigning TCR associations to individual alleles difficult. Correlated functional status among segregating V segments might reflect linkage disequilibrium, but an unknown experimental factor could not be ruled out. Sequencing depth was assumed to be roughly uniform across donors in the presence/absence analyses, though that assumption may not hold. In an earlier analysis of more than 500 of the donors, most TCR beta V segments appeared in productive rearrangements about 90% or about 30% of the time, broadly matching IMGT annotations. According to a later analysis, parvovirus B19, influenza, CMV and Epstein-Barr virus appeared linked to several top co-occurrence clusters. In the study, approximately 160 TCR beta chains were listed as associated with cytomegalovirus. In a later analysis, around 17,000 TCR beta sequences were associated with specific HLA alleles at a false discovery rate of 0.05. Immune exposure information for the cohort was limited to CMV serostatus. According to a later genetic analysis, donors in an Asian-associated ancestry cluster had fewer N-insertions in productive TCRs than the approximately 700-donor mean.

Recombination joined TRBV11-1 with TRBJ1-1; TRBD1 is a weak D gene call, 5 bases matching. The source of this sequence is a man over 45 in good health and CMV-seropositive. Sequencing used PBMCs. The sequence in DNA is TGTGCCAGCAGCTTAATGCAGGGTGAGGCTGAAGCTTTCTTT. The resulting protein is CASSLMQGEAEAFF.